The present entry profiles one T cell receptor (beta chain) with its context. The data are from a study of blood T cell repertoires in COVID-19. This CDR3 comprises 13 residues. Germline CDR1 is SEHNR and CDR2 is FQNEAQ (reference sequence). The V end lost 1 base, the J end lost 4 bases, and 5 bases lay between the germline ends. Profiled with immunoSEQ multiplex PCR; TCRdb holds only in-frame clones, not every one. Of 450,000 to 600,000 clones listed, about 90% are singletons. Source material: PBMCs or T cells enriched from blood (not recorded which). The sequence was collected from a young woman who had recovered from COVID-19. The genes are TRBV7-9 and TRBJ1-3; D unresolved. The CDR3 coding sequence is TGTGCCAGCAGCTTAGAGAGCGGAAACACCATATATTTT. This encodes CASSLESGNTIYF.